One and the same sample provided the 18 T cell receptor beta chains below, sequenced in a study of identical twins. TCRdb re-called the 5' RACE reads through MiXCR, storing one row per CDR3 protein. This table holds about 150,000 distinct CDR3 sequences, under 4.5% found once. Sequencing input: memory T cells sorted from blood. The receptors originated from a man between 18 and 35 years old in good health.

The J gene is TRBJ2-7, the V gene TRBV20-1; D is perhaps TRBD1 or TRBD2 (5 bases each). V was clipped by 5 bases and J by 1 base, with 18 bases between them. The CDR3 covers 15 residues. The germline CDR1 and CDR2 sequences are DFQATT and SNEGSKA (reference sequence). CDR3 in amino acids: CSAQSRDGASYEQYF. The CDR3 nucleotides read TGCAGTGCTCAGAGCCGGGACGGTGCGTCCTACGAGCAGTACTTC.

This clonotype occurred many times. This chain uses TRBV4-3 with TRBJ1-4, with D uncertain. The CDR3 contains 15 residues. Germline V gene sequence: CDR1 LGHNA, CDR2 YSLEER. Trimming removed 1 base from V and 0 bases from J, with 6 bases in between. For the CDR3, the DNA is TGCGCCAGCAGCCAAGTCTGGGCAACTAATGAAAAACTGTTTTTT. It specifies CASSQVWATNEKLFF.

This clonotype was seen at least ten times. This chain links TRBV24-1 with TRBJ2-3; TRBD2 might be the D (6 bases). The CDR3 loop spans 17 amino acids. Trimming cost V 2 bases and J 1 base, with 15 bases left between them. Germline V gene lookup returns CDR1 KGHDR and CDR2 SFDVKD. The CDR3 coding sequence is TGTGCCACCAGTGATTATGGAGGGAGAGGCGGCACAGATACGCAGTATTTT. Amino acids: CATSDYGGRGGTDTQYF.

This clonotype was observed a handful of times. The gene calls are TRBV11-2 and TRBJ2-7, with 8 bases identical to TRBD1. CDR1 and CDR2 (germline): SGHAT, FQNNGV. V trimming: 1 base; J trimming: 7 bases; junction bases outside the gene matches: 0. This CDR3 spans 12 amino acids. In DNA form, the CDR3 reads TGTGCCAGCAGCTTAGGGACAGGGGAGCAGTACGTC. This sequence encodes CASSLGTGEQYV.

Many counts were recorded for this clonotype. This sequence joins TRBV27 and TRBJ2-5, with a tentative D call TRBD1 (5 bases). The V end was cut by 6 bases, the J end by 5 bases, with 19 bases between. CDR1 is MNHEY, CDR2 SMNVEV, per germline (reference sequence). There are 15 residues in the CDR3. For the CDR3, the DNA is TGTGCCAGCAGCCCCCCTGGGGCGGAAAGCGAGACCCAGTACTTC. Its translation: CASSPPGAESETQYF.

This clonotype was counted many times. This rearrangement joins TRBV5-5 to TRBJ2-5; D is ambiguous. V gave up 1 base and J gave up 5 bases, with 6 bases separating them. The CDR3 totals 12 residues. Germline V gives CDR1 SGHKS, CDR2 YYEKEE (reference sequence). CDR3 sequence (DNA): TGTGCCAGCAGCTTGTTTCCGGAGACCCAGTACTTC. Translation: CASSLFPETQYF.

This clonotype was counted between two and nine times. The chain carries TRBV5-6 and TRBJ2-1, with a tentative D call TRBD2 (6 bases). Germline V gene data show CDR1 as SGHDT and CDR2 as YYEEEE. This CDR3 region has 14 residues. V was pared by 0 bases and J by 7 bases, with 11 bases between. In nucleotides, the CDR3 is TGTGCCAGCAGCTTGGTAGGAGGGACGAATGAGCAGTTCTTC. It translates to CASSLVGGTNEQFF.

This clonotype has at least ten counts. The chain joins TRBV12-3 or TRBV12-4 to TRBJ2-3; 11 bases line up with TRBD2. The CDR3 has 14 residues. Trimming cost V 7 bases and J 8 bases; bases outside gene matches: 8. The DNA of the CDR3 is TGTGCCAGCATCGGGACTAGCGGTGGGGGTACGCAGTATTTT. This encodes CASIGTSGGGTQYF.

At least ten counts were recorded for this clonotype. This chain uses TRBV9 with TRBJ1-2; no clear D gene. The CDR3 is made up of 14 amino acids. V lost 0 bases, J lost 1 base, and 7 bases lay in between. Germline values: CDR1 SGDLS, CDR2 YYNGEE. The CDR3 DNA is TGTGCCAGCAGCGTAGGAGAGCGTAACTATGGCTACACCTTC. Amino acid sequence: CASSVGERNYGYTF.

This clonotype was observed many times. The rearrangement links TRBV7-6 to TRBJ2-5; the D is unclear. The germline V gene encodes CDR1 SGHVS and CDR2 FNYEAQ. V shed 1 base and J shed 1 base, with 7 bases lying between them. CDR3 length: 14 amino acids. The CDR3 here is CASSLVAFQETQYF. Written as DNA, the CDR3 is TGTGCCAGCAGCTTAGTCGCGTTCCAAGAGACCCAGTACTTC.

This clonotype came up many times. The rearrangement joins TRBV12-3 or TRBV12-4 to TRBJ2-7; TRBD1 matches 9 bases. Losses at the gene ends were 3 bases for V and 2 bases for J; bases not matched to a gene: 5. There are 15 residues in the CDR3. The CDR3 reads CASSLYRGPAYEQYF. The CDR3 coding sequence is TGTGCCAGCAGTTTGTACAGGGGGCCTGCCTACGAGCAGTACTTC.

This clonotype has just a few counts. This chain joins TRBV7-2 and TRBJ2-2; possible D gene TRBD2, 5 bases. This CDR3 region has 15 residues. CDR1 and CDR2 (germline): SGHTA, FQGNSA. V was cut by 5 bases and J by 7 bases, with 17 bases left in between. The CDR3 coding sequence is TGTGCCAGCAGCCCAAGCCGGGATCTAGTCGGGGAGCTGTTTTTT. It specifies CASSPSRDLVGELFF.

This clonotype appeared a few times. The V and J genes are TRBV27 and TRBJ1-5; TRBD1 matches at 11 bases. Germline-derived CDR1 and CDR2 are MNHEY and SMNVEV (reference sequence). There are 13 residues in the CDR3. The trim removed 5 bases at V and 9 bases at J, leaving 3 bases unmatched. The CDR3: CASSRDRGRPQHF. DNA for the CDR3: TGTGCCAGCAGTCGGGACAGGGGGAGGCCCCAGCATTTT.

This clonotype was observed a few times. This may come from a read error, since a much larger clone is one base off. The chain employs TRBV2 and TRBJ1-1; D call uncertain. CDR1 is SNHLY, CDR2 FYNNEI, per germline. The CDR3 is made up of 11 amino acids. Trimming pared 8 bases from V and 1 base from J, leaving 5 bases between. CDR3 in amino acids: CASGANTEAFF. Here the CDR3 DNA reads TGTGCCAGCGGAGCGAACACTGAAGCTTTCTTT.

This clonotype has a count of ten or more. This chain links TRBV25-1 with TRBJ2-5, with unresolved D. Germline loops: CDR1 MGHDK, CDR2 SYGVNS. Trimming removed 5 bases from V and 4 bases from J, with 11 bases in between. The CDR3 has 13 amino acids. CDR3 in amino acids: CASSRPPIETQYF. The DNA for the CDR3 is TGTGCCAGCAGTCGGCCGCCGATAGAGACCCAGTACTTC.

The chain joins TRBV12-5 to TRBJ1-2; D is ambiguous. The CDR3 has 13 residues. V lost 1 base and J 7 bases, leaving 10 bases between the germline ends. The germline V gene encodes CDR1 LGHNT and CDR2 FRNRAP. The CDR3 loop is CASGLGGFGGYTF. The CDR3, as DNA: TGTGCTAGTGGTTTGGGAGGGTTCGGTGGCTACACCTTC.

In its sample, this clonotype was seen many times. The V and J genes are TRBV11-2 and TRBJ1-6; D gene unclear. Per the germline V gene, CDR1 is SGHAT and CDR2 is FQNNGV. The CDR3 extends over 9 amino acids. The V end was cut by 9 bases, the J end by 8 bases, with 2 bases between. The CDR3 nucleotides read TGTGCCAGGGATTCACCCCTCCACTTT. This translates into CARDSPLHF.

This clonotype was observed at least ten times. The chain recombines TRBV9 with TRBJ2-3, with 8 bases fitting TRBD2. From germline, CDR1 is SGDLS and CDR2 YYNGEE. The CDR3 totals 18 residues. Germline trimming cut 2 bases from V and 7 bases from J; bases unmatched to any gene: 18. The DNA of the CDR3 is TGTGCCAGCAGCGTGACAGGTCTTTCCGGGAGGGCTGGAAATACGCAGTATTTT. It encodes CASSVTGLSGRAGNTQYF.